This T cell receptor beta chain was documented in a study of blood T cell repertoires in COVID-19. There are 16 residues in the CDR3. The germline gives CDR1 PRHDT, CDR2 FYEKMQ (reference sequence). V shed 6 bases and J shed 3 bases, with 18 bases lying between them. Authors' processing steps: Reference gene primer amplification yielded estimated nucleated cell counts. This table comes from immunoSEQ multiplex PCR, and its TCRdb copy is limited to in-frame clones, with some not included. V and J calls and clone size come straight from that table; D and trimming were deduced from the DNA. Here the sample spans approximately 68,000 clones, about 88% being singletons.

The sequencing sample was made of peripheral blood. The V gene is TRBV13, the J gene TRBJ2-1; D may be TRBD2 (6 bases). This receptor was identified in a man between 65 and 79 years old with active or convalescent COVID-19. The CDR3 region is CASRRGVGTLYNEQFF. The CDR3 coding sequence is TGTGCCAGCAGGAGAGGAGTCGGGACTCTCTACAATGAGCAGTTCTTC.